The rows below give T cell receptor beta chains drawn from one sample of a study of cytomegalovirus exposure and HLA in healthy donors. The table came from immunoSEQ multiplex PCR; TCRdb's copy has only in-frame clones and leaves some out. The sample has approximately 170,000 clones, over 70% seen once. The sample taken for sequencing was PBMCs. All receptors derive from a boy aged 2-15 years in good health and CMV-seronegative. CDR3s include the opening cysteine and the closing phenylalanine or tryptophan. The order of the fields is clone size, J gene, V gene, D gene, CDR3 protein, CDR3 DNA. The D gene is left open where the match is weak. Size tells how often a clone was seen (once, few, many) or the class of an expanded clone, and some rows leave it out.

clone_size: few; j_call: TRBJ1-5; v_call: TRBV7-9; d_call: NA; cdr3_aa: CASSSDTSNQPQHF; cdr3_nt: TGTGCCAGCAGCTCGGACACTAGCAATCAGCCCCAGCATTTT
clone_size: NA; j_call: TRBJ2-1; v_call: TRBV27; d_call: TRBD1; cdr3_aa: CASSLGQFNEQFF; cdr3_nt: TGTGCCAGCAGTCTGGGACAGTTCAATGAGCAGTTCTTC
clone_size: once; j_call: TRBJ2-1; v_call: TRBV9; d_call: TRBD2; cdr3_aa: CASSALAGAHEQFF; cdr3_nt: TGTGCCAGCAGCGCGTTAGCGGGAGCCCATGAGCAGTTCTTC
clone_size: few; j_call: TRBJ1-2; v_call: TRBV7-9; d_call: NA; cdr3_aa: CASSLRRSPYTF; cdr3_nt: TGTGCCAGCAGCTTGCGCCGATCTCCCTACACCTTC
clone_size: NA; j_call: TRBJ2-3; v_call: TRBV27; d_call: NA; cdr3_aa: CASSYGLHTDTQYF; cdr3_nt: TGTGCCAGCAGTTACGGACTACACACAGATACGCAGTATTTT
clone_size: NA; j_call: TRBJ1-5; v_call: TRBV2; d_call: NA; cdr3_aa: CASRSAYRNQPQHF; cdr3_nt: TGTGCCAGCAGAAGCGCCTACAGGAATCAGCCCCAGCATTTT
clone_size: NA; j_call: TRBJ2-3; v_call: TRBV6-1; d_call: TRBD2; cdr3_aa: CASSESLYSGRADTQYF; cdr3_nt: TGTGCCAGCAGCGAATCCCTTTATAGCGGGAGGGCCGATACGCAGTATTTT
clone_size: NA; j_call: TRBJ2-5; v_call: TRBV15; d_call: NA; cdr3_aa: CATSRDRWAGPKETQYF; cdr3_nt: TGTGCCACCAGCAGAGATCGTTGGGCGGGGCCTAAAGAGACCCAGTACTTC
clone_size: NA; j_call: TRBJ1-1; v_call: TRBV5-4; d_call: NA; cdr3_aa: CASSLQNTEAFF; cdr3_nt: TGTGCCAGCAGCTTACAGAACACTGAAGCTTTCTTT
clone_size: once; j_call: TRBJ2-3; v_call: TRBV27; d_call: TRBD1; cdr3_aa: CASSLRQGALSDTQYF; cdr3_nt: TGTGCCAGCAGTCTGAGACAGGGGGCCCTGTCAGATACGCAGTATTTT
clone_size: NA; j_call: TRBJ1-5; v_call: TRBV7-2; d_call: NA; cdr3_aa: CAGSLDSSSNQPQHF; cdr3_nt: TGTGCCGGCAGCTTGGACAGCTCTTCCAATCAGCCCCAGCATTTT
clone_size: once; j_call: TRBJ2-7; v_call: TRBV10-3; d_call: NA; cdr3_aa: CAISGPRFDEQYF; cdr3_nt: TGTGCCATCAGTGGCCCCCGGTTTGACGAGCAGTACTTC
clone_size: NA; j_call: TRBJ1-4; v_call: TRBV5-1; d_call: NA; cdr3_aa: CASSPEGRFNEKLFF; cdr3_nt: TGCGCCAGCAGCCCCGAGGGCAGGTTTAATGAAAAACTGTTTTTT
clone_size: few; j_call: TRBJ1-1; v_call: TRBV28; d_call: NA; cdr3_aa: CASSYKGEQDLNTEAFF; cdr3_nt: TGTGCCAGCAGTTATAAAGGGGAACAGGACCTGAACACTGAAGCTTTCTTT
clone_size: NA; j_call: TRBJ2-1; v_call: TRBV7-2; d_call: NA; cdr3_aa: CASSPRGASYNEQFF; cdr3_nt: TGTGCCAGCAGTCCTCGGGGAGCTTCCTACAATGAGCAGTTCTTC
clone_size: NA; j_call: TRBJ1-2; v_call: TRBV19; d_call: NA; cdr3_aa: CASSMGRGTVAYGYTF; cdr3_nt: TGTGCCAGTAGTATGGGGCGCGGAACTGTCGCCTATGGCTACACCTTC
clone_size: NA; j_call: TRBJ2-1; v_call: TRBV9; d_call: NA; cdr3_aa: CASSVEGQEYNEQFF; cdr3_nt: TGTGCCAGCAGCGTAGAGGGACAAGAATACAATGAGCAGTTCTTC
clone_size: NA; j_call: TRBJ1-4; v_call: TRBV15; d_call: NA; cdr3_aa: CATSRGGAVNEKLFF; cdr3_nt: TGTGCCACCAGCAGGGGGGGAGCAGTTAATGAAAAACTGTTTTTT
clone_size: NA; j_call: TRBJ1-1; v_call: TRBV5-6; d_call: NA; cdr3_aa: CASSFQGQNTEAFF; cdr3_nt: TGTGCCAGCAGCTTTCAGGGGCAAAACACTGAAGCTTTCTTT
clone_size: few; j_call: TRBJ2-3; v_call: TRBV9; d_call: NA; cdr3_aa: CASSVGQKSTDTQYF; cdr3_nt: TGTGCCAGCAGCGTAGGACAGAAAAGCACAGATACGCAGTATTTT
clone_size: NA; j_call: TRBJ2-3; v_call: TRBV7-8; d_call: TRBD2; cdr3_aa: CASSRSPGTSGVVNTQYF; cdr3_nt: TGTGCCAGCAGCCGCTCCCCCGGGACTAGCGGCGTAGTAAATACGCAGTATTTT
clone_size: NA; j_call: TRBJ1-1; v_call: TRBV5-1; d_call: NA; cdr3_aa: CASSWGGSNTEAFF; cdr3_nt: TGCGCCAGCAGCTGGGGGGGGTCGAACACTGAAGCTTTCTTT
clone_size: few; j_call: TRBJ2-2; v_call: TRBV9; d_call: NA; cdr3_aa: CASSLGPYGTGELFF; cdr3_nt: TGTGCCAGCAGCTTAGGCCCTTACGGCACCGGGGAGCTGTTTTTT
clone_size: NA; j_call: TRBJ1-4; v_call: TRBV2; d_call: NA; cdr3_aa: CASSVSLSNEKLLF; cdr3_nt: TGTGCCAGCAGTGTGTCGCTCTCCAATGAAAAACTGCTTTTT
clone_size: NA; j_call: TRBJ2-3; v_call: TRBV10-1; d_call: TRBD2; cdr3_aa: CASRIRTSKADTQYF; cdr3_nt: TGCGCCAGCAGGATCCGGACTAGTAAGGCAGATACGCAGTATTTT
clone_size: NA; j_call: TRBJ2-7; v_call: TRBV18; d_call: TRBD1; cdr3_aa: CASSPGTVSEQYF; cdr3_nt: TGTGCCAGCTCGCCCGGGACAGTCAGCGAGCAGTACTTC
clone_size: NA; j_call: TRBJ1-1; v_call: TRBV27; d_call: TRBD1; cdr3_aa: CASSPTGTGTTEAFF; cdr3_nt: TGTGCCAGCAGTCCGACCGGGACAGGGACCACTGAAGCTTTCTTT
clone_size: NA; j_call: TRBJ2-3; v_call: TRBV11-3; d_call: TRBD1; cdr3_aa: CASSSHSGTGGIDTQYF; cdr3_nt: TGTGCCAGCAGCTCCCATTCGGGGACAGGGGGCATAGATACGCAGTATTTT
clone_size: once; j_call: TRBJ2-6; v_call: TRBV27; d_call: TRBD1; cdr3_aa: CASSPVRGDRGVAGANVLTF; cdr3_nt: TGTGCCAGCAGCCCTGTTCGGGGGGACAGGGGTGTGGCTGGGGCCAACGTCCTGACTTTC
clone_size: NA; j_call: TRBJ2-1; v_call: TRBV6-1; d_call: TRBD2; cdr3_aa: CASSDLAGASYNEQFF; cdr3_nt: TGTGCCAGCAGTGACTTAGCGGGGGCTTCCTACAATGAGCAGTTCTTC
clone_size: NA; j_call: TRBJ2-7; v_call: TRBV7-2; d_call: NA; cdr3_aa: CASSLGPTAYEQYF; cdr3_nt: TGTGCCAGCAGCTTAGGTCCGACAGCCTACGAGCAGTACTTC
clone_size: NA; j_call: TRBJ1-1; v_call: TRBV7-9; d_call: NA; cdr3_aa: CASSLNAGMNTEAFF; cdr3_nt: TGTGCCAGCAGCTTAAATGCAGGGATGAACACTGAAGCTTTCTTT
clone_size: NA; j_call: TRBJ2-2; v_call: TRBV5-1; d_call: TRBD2; cdr3_aa: CASSPDSGGVMGELFF; cdr3_nt: TGCGCCAGCAGCCCCGATAGCGGGGGAGTGATGGGGGAGCTGTTTTTT
clone_size: NA; j_call: TRBJ2-5; v_call: TRBV10-3; d_call: NA; cdr3_aa: CAISDGAGWGETQYF; cdr3_nt: TGTGCCATCAGTGATGGGGCGGGATGGGGGGAGACCCAGTACTTC
clone_size: NA; j_call: TRBJ2-3; v_call: TRBV4-3; d_call: TRBD2; cdr3_aa: CASSQGKWGTSGERDTQYF; cdr3_nt: TGCGCCAGCAGCCAAGGGAAATGGGGGACTAGCGGGGAACGAGATACGCAGTATTTT
clone_size: NA; j_call: TRBJ1-2; v_call: TRBV7-2; d_call: TRBD1; cdr3_aa: CASSPDRGNGYTF; cdr3_nt: TGTGCCAGCAGCCCCGACAGGGGGAATGGCTACACCTTC
clone_size: NA; j_call: TRBJ1-2; v_call: TRBV5-6; d_call: NA; cdr3_aa: CASSSYDSQDYTF; cdr3_nt: TGTGCCAGCAGCTCCTATGACTCCCAAGACTACACCTTC
clone_size: NA; j_call: TRBJ1-4; v_call: TRBV6-6; d_call: NA; cdr3_aa: CASSYWTENEKLFF; cdr3_nt: TGTGCCAGCAGTTACTGGACAGAAAATGAAAAACTGTTTTTT
clone_size: NA; j_call: TRBJ1-1; v_call: TRBV27; d_call: TRBD1; cdr3_aa: CASSPIHGQGITEAFF; cdr3_nt: TGTGCCAGCAGTCCTATACACGGACAGGGGATAACTGAAGCTTTCTTT
clone_size: NA; j_call: TRBJ2-7; v_call: TRBV18; d_call: TRBD2; cdr3_aa: CASSGGILYEQYF; cdr3_nt: TGTGCCAGCTCCGGGGGGATCCTCTACGAGCAGTACTTC
clone_size: NA; j_call: TRBJ2-6; v_call: TRBV9; d_call: NA; cdr3_aa: CASSNTGGGANVLTF; cdr3_nt: TGTGCCAGCAGCAATACAGGCGGTGGGGCCAACGTCCTGACTTTC
clone_size: NA; j_call: TRBJ2-1; v_call: TRBV4-3; d_call: NA; cdr3_aa: CASSQDLVRYNEQFF; cdr3_nt: TGCGCCAGCAGCCAAGACTTAGTCCGGTACAATGAGCAGTTCTTC
clone_size: NA; j_call: TRBJ2-3; v_call: TRBV4-1; d_call: NA; cdr3_aa: CASSGELITDTQYF; cdr3_nt: TGCGCCAGCAGCGGAGAACTAATCACAGATACGCAGTATTTT
clone_size: NA; j_call: TRBJ1-5; v_call: TRBV15; d_call: TRBD1; cdr3_aa: CATSRRTGVNQPQHF; cdr3_nt: TGTGCCACCAGCAGACGGACAGGGGTCAATCAGCCCCAGCATTTT
clone_size: few; j_call: TRBJ2-7; v_call: TRBV4-2; d_call: NA; cdr3_aa: CASSQDEALYEQYF; cdr3_nt: TGTGCCAGCAGCCAAGATGAGGCTCTCTACGAGCAGTACTTC
clone_size: NA; j_call: TRBJ1-2; v_call: TRBV14; d_call: TRBD1; cdr3_aa: CASMPPGQGTFSYGYTF; cdr3_nt: TGTGCCAGCATGCCCCCGGGACAGGGGACCTTTAGCTATGGCTACACCTTC
clone_size: few; j_call: TRBJ1-1; v_call: TRBV7-9; d_call: NA; cdr3_aa: CASSPAGVWKVNTEAFF; cdr3_nt: TGTGCCAGCAGCCCGGCAGGGGTATGGAAGGTGAACACTGAAGCTTTCTTT
clone_size: NA; j_call: TRBJ2-1; v_call: TRBV19; d_call: TRBD1; cdr3_aa: CASSIRGTGRDNEQFF; cdr3_nt: TGTGCCAGTAGTATAAGAGGGACAGGGAGGGACAATGAGCAGTTCTTC
clone_size: once; j_call: TRBJ2-1; v_call: TRBV19; d_call: TRBD2; cdr3_aa: CASMRTRAYNEQFF; cdr3_nt: TGTGCCAGTATGCGGACTAGAGCCTACAATGAGCAGTTCTTC
clone_size: few; j_call: TRBJ1-5; v_call: TRBV2; d_call: NA; cdr3_aa: CASSASVGNQPQHF; cdr3_nt: TGTGCCAGCAGCGCCAGTGTTGGCAATCAGCCCCAGCATTTT
clone_size: few; j_call: TRBJ1-5; v_call: TRBV19; d_call: NA; cdr3_aa: CASSEEGEQPQHF; cdr3_nt: TGTGCCAGTAGTGAGGAGGGTGAGCAGCCCCAGCATTTT
clone_size: once; j_call: TRBJ2-3; v_call: TRBV7-6; d_call: NA; cdr3_aa: CASSLFEGTTDTQYF; cdr3_nt: TGTGCCAGCAGCTTATTCGAGGGAACCACAGATACGCAGTATTTT
clone_size: NA; j_call: TRBJ2-7; v_call: TRBV7-2; d_call: NA; cdr3_aa: CASSGDNSTYEQYF; cdr3_nt: TGTGCCAGCAGCGGAGATAATTCCACCTACGAGCAGTACTTC
clone_size: NA; j_call: TRBJ2-7; v_call: TRBV5-1; d_call: TRBD1; cdr3_aa: CASSPPGAGGPYF; cdr3_nt: TGCGCCAGCAGCCCCCCGGGGGCAGGGGGCCCGTACTTC
clone_size: NA; j_call: TRBJ2-2; v_call: TRBV10-3; d_call: TRBD2; cdr3_aa: CAISESVGLAGTGELFF; cdr3_nt: TGTGCCATCAGTGAGTCAGTGGGACTAGCCGGCACCGGGGAGCTGTTTTTT
clone_size: NA; j_call: TRBJ1-6; v_call: TRBV4-1; d_call: NA; cdr3_aa: CASSQSGRTNSPLHF; cdr3_nt: TGCGCCAGCAGCCAAAGTGGTAGAACTAATTCACCCCTCCACTTT
clone_size: NA; j_call: TRBJ1-3; v_call: TRBV7-2; d_call: NA; cdr3_aa: CASSPLSFSGNTIYF; cdr3_nt: TGTGCCAGCAGCCCCCTTAGTTTCTCTGGAAACACCATATATTTT
clone_size: NA; j_call: TRBJ2-2; v_call: TRBV7-9; d_call: NA; cdr3_aa: CASSLAGGKTNTGELFF; cdr3_nt: TGTGCCAGCAGCCTAGCCGGCGGGAAAACGAACACCGGGGAGCTGTTTTTT
clone_size: NA; j_call: TRBJ2-7; v_call: TRBV9; d_call: TRBD1; cdr3_aa: CASSVVGGDRGYNYEQYF; cdr3_nt: TGTGCCAGCAGCGTAGTGGGAGGGGACAGGGGTTACAACTACGAGCAGTACTTC